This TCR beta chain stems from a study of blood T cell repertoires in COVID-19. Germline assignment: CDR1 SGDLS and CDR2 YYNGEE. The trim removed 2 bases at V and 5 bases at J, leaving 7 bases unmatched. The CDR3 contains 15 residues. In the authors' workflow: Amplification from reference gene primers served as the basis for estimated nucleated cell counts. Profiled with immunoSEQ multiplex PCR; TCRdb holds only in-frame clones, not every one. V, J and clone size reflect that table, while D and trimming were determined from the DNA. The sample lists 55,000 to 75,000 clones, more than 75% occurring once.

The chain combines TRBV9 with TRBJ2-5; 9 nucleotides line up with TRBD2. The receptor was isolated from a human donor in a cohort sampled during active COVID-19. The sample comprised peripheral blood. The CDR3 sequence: CASSVAGGPSETQYF. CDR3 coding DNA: TGTGCCAGCAGCGTGGCGGGGGGGCCTTCCGAGACCCAGTACTTC.